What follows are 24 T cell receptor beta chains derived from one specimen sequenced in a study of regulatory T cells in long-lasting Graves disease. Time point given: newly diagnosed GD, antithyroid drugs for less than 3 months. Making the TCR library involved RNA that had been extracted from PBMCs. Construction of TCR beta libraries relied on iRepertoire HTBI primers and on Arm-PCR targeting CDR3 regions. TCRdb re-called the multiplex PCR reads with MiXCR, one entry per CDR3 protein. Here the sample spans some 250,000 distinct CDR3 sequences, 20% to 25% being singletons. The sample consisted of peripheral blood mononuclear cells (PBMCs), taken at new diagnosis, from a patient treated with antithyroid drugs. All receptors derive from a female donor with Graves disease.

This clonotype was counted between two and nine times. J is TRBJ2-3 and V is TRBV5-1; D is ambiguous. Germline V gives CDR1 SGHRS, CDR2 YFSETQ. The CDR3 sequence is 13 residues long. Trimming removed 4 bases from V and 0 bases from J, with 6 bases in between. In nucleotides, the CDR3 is TGCGCCAGCAGCACTCCCAGCACAGATACGCAGTATTTT. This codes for CASSTPSTDTQYF.

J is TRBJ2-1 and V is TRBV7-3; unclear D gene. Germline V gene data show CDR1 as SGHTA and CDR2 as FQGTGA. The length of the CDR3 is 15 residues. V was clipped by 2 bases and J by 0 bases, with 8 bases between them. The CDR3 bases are TGTGCCAGCAGCTTATCTCTTAACTCCTACAATGAGCAGTTCTTC. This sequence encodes CASSLSLNSYNEQFF. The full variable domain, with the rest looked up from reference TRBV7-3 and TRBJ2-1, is GAGVSQTPSNKVTEKGKYVELRCDPISGHTALYWYRQSLGQGPEFLIYFQGTGAADDSGLPNDRFFAVRPEGSVSTLKIQRTERGDSAVYLCASSLSLNSYNEQFFGPGTRLTVL.

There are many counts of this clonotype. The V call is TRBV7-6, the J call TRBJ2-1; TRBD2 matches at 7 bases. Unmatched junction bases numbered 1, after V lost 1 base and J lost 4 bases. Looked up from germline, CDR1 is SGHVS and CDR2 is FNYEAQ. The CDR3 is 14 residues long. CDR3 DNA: TGTGCCAGCAGCTTAGACGGGGGGTACAATGAGCAGTTCTTC. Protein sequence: CASSLDGGYNEQFF.

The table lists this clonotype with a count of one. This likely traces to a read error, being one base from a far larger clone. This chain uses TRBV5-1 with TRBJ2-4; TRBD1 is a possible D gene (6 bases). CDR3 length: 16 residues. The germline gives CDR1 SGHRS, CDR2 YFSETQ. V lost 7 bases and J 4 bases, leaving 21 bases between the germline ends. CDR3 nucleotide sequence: TGCGCCAGCGGCCCCTCCCCGGACAGATATAAAAACATTCAGTACTTC. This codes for CASGPSPDRYKNIQYF.

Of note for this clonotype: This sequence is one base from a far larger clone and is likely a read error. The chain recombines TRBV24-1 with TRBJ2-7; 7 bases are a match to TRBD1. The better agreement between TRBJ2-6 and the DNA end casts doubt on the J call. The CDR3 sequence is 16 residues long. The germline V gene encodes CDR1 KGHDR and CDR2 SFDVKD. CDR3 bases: TGTGCCACCAGTTTGACAGGGTCGGCTGGGGTCAACGTCCTGACTTTC. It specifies CATSLTGSAGVNVLTF.

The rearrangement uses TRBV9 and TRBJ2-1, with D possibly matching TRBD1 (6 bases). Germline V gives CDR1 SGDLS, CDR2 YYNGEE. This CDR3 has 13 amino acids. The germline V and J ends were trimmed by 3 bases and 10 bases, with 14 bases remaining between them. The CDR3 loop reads CASSAAGAGEQFF. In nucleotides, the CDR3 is TGTGCCAGCAGCGCCGCAGGGGCTGGAGAGCAGTTCTTC.

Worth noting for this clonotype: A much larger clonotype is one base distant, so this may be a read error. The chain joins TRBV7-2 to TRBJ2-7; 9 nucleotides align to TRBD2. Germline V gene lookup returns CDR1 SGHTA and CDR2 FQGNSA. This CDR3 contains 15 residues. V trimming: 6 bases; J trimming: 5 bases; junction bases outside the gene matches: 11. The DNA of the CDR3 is TGTGCCAGCAGTCCGAGTAGCGGGAGTACCAACGAGCAGTACTTC. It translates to CASSPSSGSTNEQYF.

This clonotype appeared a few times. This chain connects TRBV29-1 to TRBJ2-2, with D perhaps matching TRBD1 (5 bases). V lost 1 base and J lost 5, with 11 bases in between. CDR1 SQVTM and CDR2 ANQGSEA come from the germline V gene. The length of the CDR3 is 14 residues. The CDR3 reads CSVEVGSGTGELFF. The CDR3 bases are TGCAGCGTTGAAGTGGGTTCAGGGACCGGGGAGCTGTTTTTT.

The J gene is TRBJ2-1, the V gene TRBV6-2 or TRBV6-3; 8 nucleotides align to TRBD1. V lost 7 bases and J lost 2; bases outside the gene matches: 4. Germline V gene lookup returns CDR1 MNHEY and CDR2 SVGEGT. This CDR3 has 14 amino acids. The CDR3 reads CASTLRGPYNEQFF. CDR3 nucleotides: TGTGCCAGCACCCTCAGGGGGCCCTACAATGAGCAGTTCTTC.

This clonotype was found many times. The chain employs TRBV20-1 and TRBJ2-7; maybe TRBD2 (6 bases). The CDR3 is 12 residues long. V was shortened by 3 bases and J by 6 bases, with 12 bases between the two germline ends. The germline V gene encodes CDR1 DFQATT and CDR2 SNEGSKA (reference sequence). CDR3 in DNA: TGCAGTGCTAGGTGGGGGGTCGGCGAGCAGTACTTC. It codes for CSARWGVGEQYF.

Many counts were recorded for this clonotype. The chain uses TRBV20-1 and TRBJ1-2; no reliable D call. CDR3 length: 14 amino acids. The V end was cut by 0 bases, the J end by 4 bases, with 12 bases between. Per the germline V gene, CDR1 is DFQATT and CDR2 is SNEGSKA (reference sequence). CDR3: CSAREETAGYGYTF. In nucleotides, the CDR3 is TGCAGTGCTAGAGAAGAAACGGCTGGCTATGGCTACACCTTC.

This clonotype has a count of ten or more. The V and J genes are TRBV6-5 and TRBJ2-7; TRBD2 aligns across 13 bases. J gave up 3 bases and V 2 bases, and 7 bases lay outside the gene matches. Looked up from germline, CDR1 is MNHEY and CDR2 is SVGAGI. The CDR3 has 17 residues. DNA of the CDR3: TGTGCCAGCAGTTACCCAACTAGCGGGGGGGAGAACTACGAGCAGTACTTC. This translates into CASSYPTSGGENYEQYF.

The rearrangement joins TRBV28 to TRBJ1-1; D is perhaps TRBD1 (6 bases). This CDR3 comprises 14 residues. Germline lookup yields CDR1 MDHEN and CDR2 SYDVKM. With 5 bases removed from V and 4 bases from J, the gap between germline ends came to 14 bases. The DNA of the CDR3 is TGTGCCAGCAGTACGCAGGGGTTTGCCACTGAAGCTTTCTTT. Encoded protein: CASSTQGFATEAFF.

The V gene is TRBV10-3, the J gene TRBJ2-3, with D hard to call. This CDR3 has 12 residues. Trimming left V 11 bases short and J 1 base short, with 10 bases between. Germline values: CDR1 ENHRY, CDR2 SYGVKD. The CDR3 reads CAPDGGTDTQYF. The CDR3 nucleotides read TGTGCCCCCGACGGTGGCACAGATACGCAGTATTTT.

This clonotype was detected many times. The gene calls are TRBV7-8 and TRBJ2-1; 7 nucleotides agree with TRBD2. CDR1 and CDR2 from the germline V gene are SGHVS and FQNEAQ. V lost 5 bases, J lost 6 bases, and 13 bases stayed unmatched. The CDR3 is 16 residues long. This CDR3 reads CASSDLGGSISNEQFF. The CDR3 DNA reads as TGTGCCAGCAGCGACTTGGGCGGGAGTATTAGCAATGAGCAGTTCTTC. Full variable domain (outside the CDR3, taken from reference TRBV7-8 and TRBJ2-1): GAGVSQSPRYKVAKRGQDVALRCDPISGHVSLFWYQQALGQGPEFLTYFQNEAQLDKSGLPSDRFFAERPEGSVSTLKIQRTQQEDSAVYLCASSDLGGSISNEQFFGPGTRLTVL.

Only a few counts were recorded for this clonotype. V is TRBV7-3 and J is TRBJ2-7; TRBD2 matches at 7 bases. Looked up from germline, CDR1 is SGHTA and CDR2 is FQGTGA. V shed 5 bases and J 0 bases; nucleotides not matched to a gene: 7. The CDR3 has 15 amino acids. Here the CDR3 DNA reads TGTGCCAGCAGCCTCACTAGCGTCGACTCCTACGAGCAGTACTTC. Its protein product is CASSLTSVDSYEQYF.

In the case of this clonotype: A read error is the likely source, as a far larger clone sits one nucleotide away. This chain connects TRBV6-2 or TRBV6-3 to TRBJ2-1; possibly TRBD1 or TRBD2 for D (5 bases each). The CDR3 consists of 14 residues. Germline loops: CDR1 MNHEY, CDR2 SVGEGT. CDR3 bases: TGTGCCATCTCAACCGGGACGGCCTACAATGAGCAGGTCTTC. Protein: CAISTGTAYNEQVF.

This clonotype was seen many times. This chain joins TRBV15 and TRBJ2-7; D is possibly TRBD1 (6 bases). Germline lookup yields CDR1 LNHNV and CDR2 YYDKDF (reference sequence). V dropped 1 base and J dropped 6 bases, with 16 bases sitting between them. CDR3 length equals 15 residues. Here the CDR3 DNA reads TGTGCCACCAGCAGAGTTAGTCTGGGGGCGGGCGAGCAGTACTTC. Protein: CATSRVSLGAGEQYF.

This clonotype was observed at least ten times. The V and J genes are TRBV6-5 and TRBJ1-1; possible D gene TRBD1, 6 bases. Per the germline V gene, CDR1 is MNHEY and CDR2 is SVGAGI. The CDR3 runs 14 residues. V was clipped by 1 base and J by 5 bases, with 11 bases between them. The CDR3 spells CASSYLGGGTEAFF. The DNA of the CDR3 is TGTGCCAGCAGTTACTTAGGGGGAGGTACTGAAGCTTTCTTT.

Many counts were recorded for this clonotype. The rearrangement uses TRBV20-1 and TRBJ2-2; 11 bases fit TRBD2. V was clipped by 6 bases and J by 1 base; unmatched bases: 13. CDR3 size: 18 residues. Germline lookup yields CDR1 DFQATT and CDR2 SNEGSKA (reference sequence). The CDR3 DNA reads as TGCAGTGCAGCCCGGGGGGTAGCGGGGGGGCAGAACACCGGGGAGCTGTTTTTT. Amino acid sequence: CSAARGVAGGQNTGELFF.

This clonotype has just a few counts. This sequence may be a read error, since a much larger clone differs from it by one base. The chain's CDR3 is CASSLGGPCGYTF. The CDR3 bases are TGTGCCAGCAGCTTAGGCGGACCCTGTGGCTACACCTTC. The chain recombines TRBV11-2 with TRBJ1-2, with D unclear. From germline, CDR1 is SGHAT and CDR2 FQNNGV. The CDR3 is 13 residues long. With 1 base removed from V and 7 bases from J, the gap between germline ends came to 10 bases.

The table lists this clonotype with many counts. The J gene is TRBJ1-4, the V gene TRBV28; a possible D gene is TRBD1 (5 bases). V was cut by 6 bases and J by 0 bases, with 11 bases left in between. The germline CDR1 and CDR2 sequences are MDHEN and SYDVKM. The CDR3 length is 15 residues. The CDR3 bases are TGTGCCAGCAGGATGACAGTTGCAACTAATGAAAAACTGTTTTTT. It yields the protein CASRMTVATNEKLFF.

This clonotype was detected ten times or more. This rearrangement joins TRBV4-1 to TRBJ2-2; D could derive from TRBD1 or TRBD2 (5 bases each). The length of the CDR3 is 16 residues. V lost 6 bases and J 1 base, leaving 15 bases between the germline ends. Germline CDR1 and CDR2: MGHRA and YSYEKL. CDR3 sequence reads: CASSDLGRENTGELFF. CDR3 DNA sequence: TGCGCCAGCAGTGACCTGGGACGGGAGAACACCGGGGAGCTGTTTTTT.

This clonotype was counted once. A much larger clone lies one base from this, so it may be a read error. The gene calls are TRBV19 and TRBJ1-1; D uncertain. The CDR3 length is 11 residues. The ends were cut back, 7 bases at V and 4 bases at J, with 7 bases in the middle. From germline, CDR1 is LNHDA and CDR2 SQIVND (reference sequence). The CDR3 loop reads CASTRFTEAFF. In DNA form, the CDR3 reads TGTGCCAGTACCCGGTTCACTGAAGCTTTCTTT.